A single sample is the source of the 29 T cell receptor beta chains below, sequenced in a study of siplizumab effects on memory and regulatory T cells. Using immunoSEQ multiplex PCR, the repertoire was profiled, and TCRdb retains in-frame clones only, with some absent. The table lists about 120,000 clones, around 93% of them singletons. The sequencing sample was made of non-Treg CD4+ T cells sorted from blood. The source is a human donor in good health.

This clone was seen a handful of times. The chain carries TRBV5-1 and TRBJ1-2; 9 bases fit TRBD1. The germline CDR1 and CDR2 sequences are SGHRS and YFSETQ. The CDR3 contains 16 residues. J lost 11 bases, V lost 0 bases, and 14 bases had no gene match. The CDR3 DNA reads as TGCGCCAGCAGCTTGGCCACTACCGGGACAGGGTTAGGGTACACCTTC. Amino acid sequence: CASSLATTGTGLGYTF.

The DNA of the CDR3 is TGTGCCAGCAGCTTACCAACGACTACGGGCACAGATACGCAGTATTTT. Amino acids: CASSLPTTTGTDTQYF. The V gene is TRBV5-5, the J gene TRBJ2-3; tentative D call: TRBD2 (5 bases). Looked up from germline, CDR1 is SGHKS and CDR2 is YYEKEE (reference sequence). V dropped 2 bases and J dropped 1 base, with 14 bases sitting between them. This CDR3 is built from 16 residues.

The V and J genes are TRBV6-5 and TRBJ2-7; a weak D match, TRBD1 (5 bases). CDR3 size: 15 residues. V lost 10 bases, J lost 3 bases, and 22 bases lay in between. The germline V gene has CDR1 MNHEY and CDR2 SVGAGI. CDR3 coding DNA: TGTGCCACCAGCCCTTTGCAGGGTCAGTTCTACGAGCAGTACTTC. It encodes CATSPLQGQFYEQYF.

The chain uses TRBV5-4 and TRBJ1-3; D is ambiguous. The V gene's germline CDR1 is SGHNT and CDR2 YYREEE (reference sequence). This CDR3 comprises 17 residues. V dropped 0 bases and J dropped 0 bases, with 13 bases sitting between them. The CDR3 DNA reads TGTGCCAGCAGCTTGGAGGCCAGCTTGAACTCTGGAAACACCATATATTTT. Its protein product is CASSLEASLNSGNTIYF.

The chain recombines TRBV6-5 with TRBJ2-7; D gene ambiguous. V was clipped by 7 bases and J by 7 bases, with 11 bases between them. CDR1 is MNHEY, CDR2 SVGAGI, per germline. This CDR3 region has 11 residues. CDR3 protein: CASTHNGEQYF. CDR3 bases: TGTGCCAGCACCCACAATGGAGAGCAGTACTTC.

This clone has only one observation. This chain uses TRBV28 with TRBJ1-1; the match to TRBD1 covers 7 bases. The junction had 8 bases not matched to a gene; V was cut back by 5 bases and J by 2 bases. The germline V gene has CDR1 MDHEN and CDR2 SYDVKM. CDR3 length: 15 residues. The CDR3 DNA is TGTGCCAGCAGTCCCTCGGGACAGTCAAACACTGAAGCTTTCTTT. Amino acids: CASSPSGQSNTEAFF. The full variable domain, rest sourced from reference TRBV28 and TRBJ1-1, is DVKVTQSSRYLVKRTGEKVFLECVQDMDHENMFWYRQDPGLGLRLIYFSYDVKMKEKGDIPEGYSVSREKKERFSLILESASTNQTSMYLCASSPSGQSNTEAFFGQGTRLTVV.

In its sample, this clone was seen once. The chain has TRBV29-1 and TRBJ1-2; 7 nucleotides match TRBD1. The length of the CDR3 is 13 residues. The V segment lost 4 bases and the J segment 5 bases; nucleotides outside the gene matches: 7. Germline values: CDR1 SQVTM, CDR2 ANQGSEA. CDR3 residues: CSVGQGLSYGYTF. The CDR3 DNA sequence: TGCAGCGTTGGACAGGGACTATCTTATGGCTACACCTTC.

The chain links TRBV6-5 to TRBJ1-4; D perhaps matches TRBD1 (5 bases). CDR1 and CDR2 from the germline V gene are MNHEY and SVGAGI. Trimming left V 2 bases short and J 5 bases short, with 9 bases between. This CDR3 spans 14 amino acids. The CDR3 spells CASSYGGSNEKLFF. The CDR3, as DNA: TGTGCCAGCAGTTACGGGGGTTCCAATGAAAAACTGTTTTTT.

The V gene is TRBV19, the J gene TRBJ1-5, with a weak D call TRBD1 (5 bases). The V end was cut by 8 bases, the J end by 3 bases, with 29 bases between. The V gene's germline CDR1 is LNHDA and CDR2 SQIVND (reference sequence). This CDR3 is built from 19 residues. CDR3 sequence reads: CASGLSPFRDRVLNQPQHF. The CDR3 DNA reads TGTGCCAGTGGACTGAGCCCTTTCCGGGACCGCGTACTCAATCAGCCCCAGCATTTT.

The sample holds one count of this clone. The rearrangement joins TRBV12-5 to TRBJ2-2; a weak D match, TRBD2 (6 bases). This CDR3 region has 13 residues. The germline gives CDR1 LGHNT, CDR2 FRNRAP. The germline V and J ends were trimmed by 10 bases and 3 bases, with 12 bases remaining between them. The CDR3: CATGTRDTGELFF. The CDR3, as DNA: TGTGCTACGGGGACTCGAGACACCGGGGAGCTGTTTTTT.

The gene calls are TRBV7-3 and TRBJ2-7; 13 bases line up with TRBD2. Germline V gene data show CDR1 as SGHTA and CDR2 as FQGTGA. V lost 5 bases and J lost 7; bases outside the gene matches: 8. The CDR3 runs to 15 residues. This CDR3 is CASSPSGLAGDEQYF. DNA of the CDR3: TGTGCCAGCAGCCCCTCCGGACTAGCGGGGGATGAGCAGTACTTC.

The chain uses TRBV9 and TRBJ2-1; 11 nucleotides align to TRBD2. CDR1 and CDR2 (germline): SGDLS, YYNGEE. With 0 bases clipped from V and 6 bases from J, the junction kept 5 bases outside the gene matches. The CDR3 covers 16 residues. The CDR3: CASSVAFTSGGNEQFF. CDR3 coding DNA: TGTGCCAGCAGCGTAGCTTTTACTAGCGGGGGCAATGAGCAGTTCTTC. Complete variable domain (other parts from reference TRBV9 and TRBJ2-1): DSGVTQTPKHLITATGQRVTLRCSPRSGDLSVYWYQQSLDQGLQFLIQYYNGEERAKGNILERFSAQQFPDLHSELNLSSLELGDSALYFCASSVAFTSGGNEQFFGPGTRLTVL.

Here the CDR3 DNA reads TGTGCCAGTAAAACAACGGGGATCAATCAGCCCCAGCATTTT. Translation gives CASKTTGINQPQHF. The chain links TRBV19 to TRBJ1-5, with D uncertain. With 7 bases removed from V and 3 bases from J, the gap between germline ends came to 13 bases. Germline V lookup: CDR1 LNHDA, CDR2 SQIVND (reference sequence). CDR3 length: 14 residues.

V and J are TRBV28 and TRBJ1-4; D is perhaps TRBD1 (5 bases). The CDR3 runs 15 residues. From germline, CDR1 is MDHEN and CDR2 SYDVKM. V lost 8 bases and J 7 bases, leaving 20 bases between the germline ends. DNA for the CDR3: TGTGCCAGCGAGATTAGTGGGGGGGAAAGTGAAAAACTGTTTTTT. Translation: CASEISGGESEKLFF.

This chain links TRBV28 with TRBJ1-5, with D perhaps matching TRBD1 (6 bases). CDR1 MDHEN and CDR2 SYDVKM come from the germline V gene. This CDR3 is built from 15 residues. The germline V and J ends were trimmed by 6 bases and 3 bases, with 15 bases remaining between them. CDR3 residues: CASSPTTGFNQPQHF. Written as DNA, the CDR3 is TGTGCCAGCAGCCCAACGACAGGCTTCAATCAGCCCCAGCATTTT.

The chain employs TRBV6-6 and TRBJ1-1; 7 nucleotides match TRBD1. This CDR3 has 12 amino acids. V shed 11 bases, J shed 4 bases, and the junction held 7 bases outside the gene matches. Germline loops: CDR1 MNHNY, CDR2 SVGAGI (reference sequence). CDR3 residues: CAGRRQGTEAFF. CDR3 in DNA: TGTGCCGGACGGAGACAGGGCACTGAAGCTTTCTTT.

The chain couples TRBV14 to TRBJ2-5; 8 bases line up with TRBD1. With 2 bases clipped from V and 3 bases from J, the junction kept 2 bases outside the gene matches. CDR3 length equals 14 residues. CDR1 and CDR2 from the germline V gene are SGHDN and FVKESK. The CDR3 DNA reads TGTGCCAGCAGCCAACAGGACAGGGAAGAGACCCAGTACTTC. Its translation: CASSQQDREETQYF.

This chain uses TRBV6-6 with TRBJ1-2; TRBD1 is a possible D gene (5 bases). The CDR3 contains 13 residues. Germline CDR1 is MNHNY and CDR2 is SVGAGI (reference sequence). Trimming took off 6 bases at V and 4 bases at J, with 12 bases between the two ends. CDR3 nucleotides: TGTGCCAGCAGCGATCCAGGGTTCTATGGCTACACCTTC. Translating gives CASSDPGFYGYTF.

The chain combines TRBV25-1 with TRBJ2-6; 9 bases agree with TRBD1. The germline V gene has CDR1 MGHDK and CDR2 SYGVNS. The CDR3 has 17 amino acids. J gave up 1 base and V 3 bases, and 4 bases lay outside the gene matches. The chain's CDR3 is CASSDGTGRSGANVLTF. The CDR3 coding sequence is TGTGCCAGCAGTGATGGGACAGGGAGATCTGGGGCCAACGTCCTGACTTTC. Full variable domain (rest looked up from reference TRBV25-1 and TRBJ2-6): EADIYQTPRYLVIGTGKKITLECSQTMGHDKMYWYQQDPGMELHLIHYSYGVNSTEKGDLSSESTVSRIRTEHFPLTLESARPSHTSQYLCASSDGTGRSGANVLTFGAGSRLTVL.

This chain's CDR3 is CASSTPGHQRVLSGANVLTF. The CDR3 DNA reads TGTGCCAGTAGTACTCCGGGCCACCAAAGGGTACTCTCTGGGGCCAACGTCCTGACTTTC. V is TRBV19 and J is TRBJ2-6; D ambiguous. The CDR3 sequence is 20 residues long. Germline V lookup: CDR1 LNHDA, CDR2 SQIVND (reference sequence). Trimming removed 4 bases at V and 0 bases at J, with 22 bases between.

This chain's CDR3 is CASSQDGGEGRPQHF. The CDR3 bases are TGCGCCAGCAGCCAAGACGGGGGCGAGGGTCGGCCCCAGCATTTT. The V gene is TRBV4-1, the J gene TRBJ1-5; TRBD1 is a possible D gene (6 bases). The length of the CDR3 is 15 residues. In germline, CDR1 is MGHRA, CDR2 YSYEKL. The V and J ends lost 0 bases and 9 bases respectively, with 15 bases between them.

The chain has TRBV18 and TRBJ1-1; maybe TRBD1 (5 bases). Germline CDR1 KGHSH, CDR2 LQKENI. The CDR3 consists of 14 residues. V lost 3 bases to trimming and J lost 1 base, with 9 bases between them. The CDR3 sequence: CASSPKGTNTEAFF. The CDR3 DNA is TGTGCCAGCTCACCTAAAGGGACGAACACTGAAGCTTTCTTT. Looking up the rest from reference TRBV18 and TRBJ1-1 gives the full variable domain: NAGVMQNPRHLVRRRGQEARLRCSPMKGHSHVYWYRQLPEEGLKFMVYLQKENIIDESGMPKERFSAEFPKEGPSILRIQQVVRGDSAAYFCASSPKGTNTEAFFGQGTRLTVV.

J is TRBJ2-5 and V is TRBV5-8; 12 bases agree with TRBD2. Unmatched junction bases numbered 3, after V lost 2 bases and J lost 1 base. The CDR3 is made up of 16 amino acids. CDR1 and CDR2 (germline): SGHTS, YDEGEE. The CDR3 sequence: CASSLGTSGPQETQYF. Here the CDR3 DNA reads TGTGCCAGCAGCTTAGGGACTAGCGGGCCCCAAGAGACCCAGTACTTC. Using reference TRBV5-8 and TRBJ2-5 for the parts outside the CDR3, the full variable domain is EAGVTQSPTHLIKTRGQQATLRCSPISGHTSVYWYQQALGLGLQFLLWYDEGEERNRGNFPPRFSGRQFPNYSSELNVNALELEDSALYLCASSLGTSGPQETQYFGPGTRLLVL.

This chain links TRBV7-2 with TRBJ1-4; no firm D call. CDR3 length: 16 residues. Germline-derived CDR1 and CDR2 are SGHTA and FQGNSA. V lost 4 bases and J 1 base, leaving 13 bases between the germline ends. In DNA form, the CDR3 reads TGTGCCAGCAGCTCAAAAGTCGGGAGAACTAATGAAAAACTGTTTTTT. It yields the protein CASSSKVGRTNEKLFF.

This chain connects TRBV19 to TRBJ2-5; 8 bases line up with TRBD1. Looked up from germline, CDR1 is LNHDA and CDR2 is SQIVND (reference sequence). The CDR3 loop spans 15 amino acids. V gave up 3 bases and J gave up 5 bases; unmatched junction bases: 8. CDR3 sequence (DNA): TGTGCCAGTAGTATCAGTTGGGACAGGAGTGAGACCCAGTACTTC. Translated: CASSISWDRSETQYF.

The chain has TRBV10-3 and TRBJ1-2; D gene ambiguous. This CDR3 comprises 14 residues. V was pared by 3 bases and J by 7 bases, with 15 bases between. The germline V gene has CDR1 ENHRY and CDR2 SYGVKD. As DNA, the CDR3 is TGTGCCATCAGTGATGGCAGAACCTTCGGTGGCTACACCTTC. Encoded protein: CAISDGRTFGGYTF.

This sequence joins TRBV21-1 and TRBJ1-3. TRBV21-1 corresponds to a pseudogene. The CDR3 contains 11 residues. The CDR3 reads CASSKVDTIYF. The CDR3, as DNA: TGTGCCAGCAGCAAAGTGGACACCATATATTTT.

The CDR3 here is CASSPGGPYEQYF. The CDR3 DNA sequence: TGTGCCAGCAGCCCAGGAGGACCCTACGAGCAGTACTTC. The chain uses TRBV7-9 and TRBJ2-7; the D gene is possibly TRBD2 (5 bases). The V and J ends lost 5 bases and 2 bases respectively, with 10 bases between them. CDR3 length: 13 amino acids. Germline loops: CDR1 SEHNR, CDR2 FQNEAQ (reference sequence).

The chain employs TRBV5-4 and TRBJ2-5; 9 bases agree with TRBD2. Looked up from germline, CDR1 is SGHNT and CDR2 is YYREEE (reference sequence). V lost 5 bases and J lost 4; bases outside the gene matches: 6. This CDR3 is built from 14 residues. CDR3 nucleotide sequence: TGTGCCAGCAGGGGCGGGGGGGCTTTAGAGACCCAGTACTTC. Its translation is CASRGGGALETQYF.